The rows below give T cell receptor beta chains drawn from one sample of a study of blood T cell repertoires in COVID-19. The method was immunoSEQ multiplex PCR; TCRdb's version includes in-frame clones alone and lacks a portion of them. The sample lists approximately 100,000 clones; about 85% were seen once. Sequencing was done on a sample of peripheral blood. All receptors derive from a man in his 60s with acute or convalescent COVID-19. CDR3s include the opening cysteine and the closing phenylalanine or tryptophan. The order of the fields is D gene, V gene, clone size, J gene, CDR3 protein, CDR3 DNA. A D gene is named only where the DNA matches it firmly. Not every row has a clone size; where given, it reads once, few, many or a size class.

NA	TRBV2	NA	TRBJ2-7	CASSRRGHSYEQYF	TGTGCCAGCAGCCGCAGGGGTCACTCCTACGAGCAGTACTTC
NA	TRBV2	once	TRBJ1-1	CASQLNTEAFF	TGTGCCAGCCAGTTGAACACTGAAGCTTTCTTT
TRBD1	TRBV19	NA	TRBJ2-2	CASSHMTGMVAGTGELFF	TGTGCCAGTAGTCACATGACAGGGATGGTGGCGGGCACCGGGGAGCTGTTTTTT
NA	TRBV9	NA	TRBJ2-2	CASSVEGGRRTGELFF	TGTGCCAGCAGCGTAGAGGGGGGGCGCCGGACCGGGGAGCTGTTTTTT
TRBD2	TRBV7-6	NA	TRBJ2-5	CASSLSTSGGAPALKETQYF	TGTGCCAGCAGCTTATCGACTAGCGGGGGGGCCCCCGCCCTCAAAGAGACCCAGTACTTC
TRBD1	TRBV19	NA	TRBJ2-2	CASSIGTVAGELFF	TGTGCCAGTAGTATCGGGACAGTTGCCGGGGAGCTGTTTTTT
NA	TRBV7-2	NA	TRBJ1-3	CASRTPPWSPGSGNTIYF	TGTGCCAGCAGAACCCCCCCGTGGTCTCCAGGCTCTGGAAACACCATATATTTT
NA	TRBV10-2	NA	TRBJ2-1	CASRDSDGGNEQFF	TGCGCCAGCCGGGACTCAGACGGTGGCAATGAGCAGTTCTTC
NA	TRBV4-1	NA	TRBJ1-5	CASSRSGGGNQPQHF	TGCGCCAGCAGCCGCTCGGGGGGGGGAAATCAGCCCCAGCATTTT
TRBD2	TRBV19	once	TRBJ2-3	CASSTRNGGADTQYF	TGTGCCAGTAGTACCCGGAACGGGGGGGCAGATACGCAGTATTTT
TRBD1	TRBV5-5	once	TRBJ1-5	CASSSLGQKDQPQHF	TGTGCCAGCAGCTCACTGGGACAGAAAGATCAGCCCCAGCATTTT
TRBD1	TRBV5-4	NA	TRBJ2-3	CASSSPLPRQGILADTQYF	TGTGCCAGCAGCTCGCCCCTCCCTAGACAGGGGATTCTGGCAGATACGCAGTATTTT
NA	TRBV7-2	NA	TRBJ2-3	CASSLSPGENTQYF	TGTGCCAGCAGCTTATCCCCGGGAGAAAATACGCAGTATTTT
TRBD1	TRBV19	once	TRBJ2-2	CASTVTGVPGELFF	TGTGCCAGTACCGTAACAGGGGTGCCAGGGGAGCTGTTTTTT
TRBD1	TRBV28	NA	TRBJ2-3	CASSYPGQRSSTDTQYF	TGTGCCAGCAGTTACCCGGGACAGAGATCTAGCACAGATACGCAGTATTTT
TRBD1	TRBV30	NA	TRBJ2-7	CAWSSGQGVKGYEQYF	TGTGCCTGGAGTTCGGGACAGGGGGTAAAGGGCTACGAGCAGTACTTC
TRBD1	TRBV19	few	TRBJ2-6	CASTRTGIGSGANVLTF	TGTGCCAGTACCCGGACAGGGATAGGGTCTGGGGCCAACGTCCTGACTTTC
TRBD1	TRBV5-6	NA	TRBJ2-4	CASSLGKGAPAKNIQYF	TGTGCCAGCAGCTTAGGTAAGGGGGCACCAGCCAAAAACATTCAGTACTTC
TRBD1	TRBV5-6	NA	TRBJ1-5	CASSYRDRDRQPQHF	TGTGCCAGCAGCTACCGGGACAGGGATCGGCAGCCCCAGCATTTT
NA	TRBV28	NA	TRBJ1-2	CASRGPLTNYGYTF	TGTGCCAGCAGGGGCCCGCTGACTAACTATGGCTACACCTTC
NA	TRBV7-2	NA	TRBJ2-3	CASSQTPSDTQYF	TGTGCCAGCAGCCAAACTCCTTCAGATACGCAGTATTTT
NA	TRBV13	NA	TRBJ1-2	CASSKIRNYGYTF	TGTGCCAGCAGCAAAATCAGGAACTATGGCTACACCTTC
NA	TRBV15	NA	TRBJ1-1	CATSSVGVTEAFF	TGTGCCACCAGCAGCGTAGGGGTGACTGAAGCTTTCTTT
NA	TRBV5-6	NA	TRBJ2-1	CASSLYSIRTYNEQFF	TGTGCCAGCAGCTTGTACAGCATCAGGACCTACAATGAGCAGTTCTTC
TRBD1	TRBV19	NA	TRBJ1-5	CASSRQGWANQPQHF	TGTGCCAGTAGTAGACAGGGTTGGGCCAATCAGCCCCAGCATTTT
NA	TRBV19	NA	TRBJ1-2	CASMGQVANYGYTF	TGTGCCAGTATGGGGCAGGTCGCAAACTATGGCTACACCTTC
TRBD1	TRBV18	NA	TRBJ1-2	CASSTMMSGTGSTYGYTF	TGTGCCAGCTCAACCATGATGTCAGGGACAGGGTCGACCTATGGCTACACCTTC
TRBD2	TRBV7-8	NA	TRBJ2-1	CASSPRLAGEHQGSYNEQFF	TGTGCCAGCAGCCCCAGACTAGCGGGAGAACATCAGGGCTCCTACAATGAGCAGTTCTTC
NA	TRBV6-1	once	TRBJ1-4	CASSEGVEGEKLFF	TGTGCCAGCAGTGAAGGGGTCGAGGGTGAAAAACTGTTTTTT
NA	TRBV6-5	NA	TRBJ1-6	CASSYSRLNSPLHF	TGTGCCAGCAGTTACTCGAGGCTAAATTCACCCCTCCACTTT
TRBD1	TRBV20-1	NA	TRBJ1-2	CSARVGQGYTF	TGCAGTGCTAGAGTGGGACAGGGCTACACCTTC
NA	TRBV12-5	NA	TRBJ1-2	CASGLVQGLGYTF	TGTGCTAGTGGTTTGGTCCAGGGCCTGGGCTACACCTTC